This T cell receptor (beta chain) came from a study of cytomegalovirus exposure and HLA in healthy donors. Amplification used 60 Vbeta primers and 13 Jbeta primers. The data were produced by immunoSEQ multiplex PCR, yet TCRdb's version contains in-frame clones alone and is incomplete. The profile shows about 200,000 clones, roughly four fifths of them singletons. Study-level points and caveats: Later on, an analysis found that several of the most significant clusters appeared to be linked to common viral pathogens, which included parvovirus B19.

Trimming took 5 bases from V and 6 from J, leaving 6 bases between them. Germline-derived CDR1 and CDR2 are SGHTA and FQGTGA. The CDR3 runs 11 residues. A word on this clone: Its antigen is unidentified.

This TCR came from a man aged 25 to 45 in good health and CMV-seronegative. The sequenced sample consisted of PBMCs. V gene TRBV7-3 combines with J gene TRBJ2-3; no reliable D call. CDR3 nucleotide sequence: TGTGCCAGCAGCACCGGGGATACGCAGTATTTT. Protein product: CASSTGDTQYF.